This TCR beta chain was documented in a study of beta chain features in type 1 diabetes. Whole-study results and caveats: It was among patients, rather than healthy donors, that naive, central memory and Treg TCRB repertoires appeared more similar. Whether HLA type affects TCRB rearrangement stayed undetermined in the present work. When cDNA is sequenced, cells with high TCR expression could be over-represented. More deletions and fewer insertions at VDJ junctions were seen in type 1 diabetes patients. Patients with Type 1 diabetes showed moderately but significantly shorter TCRB CDR3s in all four CD4+ subsets.

Germline values: CDR1 LNHDA, CDR2 SQIVND (reference sequence). Trimming removed 5 bases at V and 1 base at J, with 11 bases between. The CDR3 runs to 14 residues. This clone was observed a few times. What it binds is unknown. Reverse transcribing all isolated RNA meant expressed TCRB transcripts were sequenced. Profiling relied on immunoSEQ multiplex PCR, and the TCRdb table lists in-frame clones only, not all of them. The table includes some 150,000 clones, 13% detected once. The sequence came from a man in his late teens or twenties with type 1 diabetes. Sequencing used central memory CD4+ T cells from blood. The V and J genes are TRBV19 and TRBJ1-1; a possible D gene is TRBD1 (5 bases). Here the CDR3 DNA reads TGTGCCAGTAGTCTGGCAGGGAAGAACACTGAAGCTTTCTTT. Amino acid sequence: CASSLAGKNTEAFF.